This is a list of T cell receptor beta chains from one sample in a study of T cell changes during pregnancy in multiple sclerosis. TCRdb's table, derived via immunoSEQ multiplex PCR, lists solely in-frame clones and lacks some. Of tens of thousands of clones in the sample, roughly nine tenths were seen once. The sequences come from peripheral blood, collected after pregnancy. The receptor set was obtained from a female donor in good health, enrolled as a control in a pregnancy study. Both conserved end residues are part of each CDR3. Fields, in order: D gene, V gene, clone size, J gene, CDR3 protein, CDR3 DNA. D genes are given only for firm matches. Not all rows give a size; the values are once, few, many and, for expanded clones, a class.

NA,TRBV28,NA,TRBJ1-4,CASSLEQGIATNEKLFF,TGTGCCAGCAGTTTGGAACAGGGAATAGCAACTAATGAAAAACTGTTTTTT
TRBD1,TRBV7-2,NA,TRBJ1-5,CASSSKGTGYNQPQHF,TGTGCCAGCAGCTCGAAGGGGACAGGTTACAATCAGCCCCAGCATTTT
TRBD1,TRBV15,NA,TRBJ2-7,CATSSPRDSYEQYF,TGTGCCACCAGTTCACCTCGGGACAGCTACGAGCAGTACTTC
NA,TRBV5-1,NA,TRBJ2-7,CASSPQGYEQYF,TGCGCCAGCAGCCCTCAGGGATACGAGCAGTACTTC
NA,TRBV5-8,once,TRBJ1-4,CASSWGAVVRTNEKLFF,TGTGCCAGCAGCTGGGGCGCGGTAGTTCGAACTAATGAAAAACTGTTTTTT
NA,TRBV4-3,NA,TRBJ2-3,CASSRLGGATDTQYF,TGCGCCAGCAGCCGGCTAGGGGGGGCCACAGATACGCAGTATTTT
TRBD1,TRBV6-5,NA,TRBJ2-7,CATGQPTYEQYF,TGTGCCACGGGACAGCCAACCTACGAGCAGTACTTC
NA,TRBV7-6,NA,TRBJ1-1,CASSPPGSAAEAFF,TGTGCCAGCAGCCCACCGGGATCTGCGGCTGAAGCTTTCTTT
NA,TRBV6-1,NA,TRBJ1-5,CASSEQANQPQHF,TGTGCCAGCAGTGAACAGGCCAATCAGCCCCAGCATTTT
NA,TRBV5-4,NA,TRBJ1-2,CASSLRQGRYYGYTF,TGTGCCAGCAGCTTGAGGCAGGGCAGGTACTATGGCTACACCTTC
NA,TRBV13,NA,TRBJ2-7,CASSITGFSYEQYF,TGTGCCAGCAGCATCACCGGGTTCTCCTACGAGCAGTACTTC
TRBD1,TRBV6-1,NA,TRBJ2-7,CASSFRDRIF,TGTGCCAGCTCCTTCCGGGACAGAATCTTC
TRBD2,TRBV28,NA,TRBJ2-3,CASSLQVAGGRNTQYF,TGTGCCAGCAGTCTTCAAGTAGCGGGGGGGCGGAATACGCAGTATTTT
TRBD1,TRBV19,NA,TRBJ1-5,CASSQGEPQHF,TGTGCCAGTAGCCAGGGGGAGCCCCAGCATTTT
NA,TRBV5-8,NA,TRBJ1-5,CASSSGTSPNQPQHF,TGTGCCAGCAGCTCCGGGACATCCCCAAATCAGCCCCAGCATTTT
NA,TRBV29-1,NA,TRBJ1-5,CSVSQGIRDQPQHF,TGCAGCGTTTCTCAGGGTATTAGGGATCAGCCCCAGCATTTT
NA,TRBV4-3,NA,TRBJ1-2,CASSQETVRYGYTF,TGCGCCAGCAGCCAAGAGACAGTCCGATATGGCTACACCTTC
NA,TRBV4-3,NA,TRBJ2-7,CASSQDRRDEQYF,TGCGCCAGCAGCCAAGATAGGCGGGACGAGCAGTACTTC
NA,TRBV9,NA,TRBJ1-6,CASSAGVSYNSPLHF,TGTGCCAGCAGCGCAGGGGTCTCCTATAATTCACCCCTCCACTTT
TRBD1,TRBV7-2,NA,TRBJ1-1,CASSFTTGGLTEAFF,TGTGCCAGCAGCTTCACGACAGGGGGCCTTACTGAAGCTTTCTTT
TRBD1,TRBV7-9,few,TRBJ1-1,CASYAGGTEAFF,TGTGCCTCGTACGCAGGGGGCACTGAAGCTTTCTTT
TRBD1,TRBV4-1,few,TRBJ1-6,CASSPAGTENSPLHF,TGCGCCAGCAGCCCCGCCGGGACAGAAAATTCACCCCTCCACTTT
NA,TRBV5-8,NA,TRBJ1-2,CASSLGAQYGYTF,TGTGCCAGCAGCTTGGGCGCACAGTATGGCTACACCTTC
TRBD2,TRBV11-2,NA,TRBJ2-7,CASQLAGLIYEQYF,TGTGCCAGCCAACTAGCGGGACTTATTTACGAGCAGTACTTC
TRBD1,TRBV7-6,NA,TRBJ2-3,CASSLANRGPDTQYF,TGTGCCAGCAGCTTAGCGAACAGGGGCCCAGATACGCAGTATTTT
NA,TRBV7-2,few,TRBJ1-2,CASSARLSGYTF,TGTGCCAGCAGCGCCCGACTCTCTGGCTACACCTTC
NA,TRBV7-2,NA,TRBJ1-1,CASSKQGNTEAFF,TGTGCCAGCAGTAAACAGGGGAACACTGAAGCTTTCTTT
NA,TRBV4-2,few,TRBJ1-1,CASSQADTEAFF,TGTGCCAGCAGCCAAGCGGACACTGAAGCTTTCTTT
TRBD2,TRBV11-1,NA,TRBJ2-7,CASSLAGGSGEQYF,TGTGCCAGCAGCTTAGCGGGGGGGAGTGGCGAGCAGTACTTC
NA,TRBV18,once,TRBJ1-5,CASSPPDRVGQPQHF,TGTGCCAGCTCACCACCGGACAGAGTCGGTCAGCCCCAGCATTTT
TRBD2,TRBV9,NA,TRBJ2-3,CATSGGAWDTQYF,TGTGCCACCTCCGGGGGGGCGTGGGATACGCAGTATTTT
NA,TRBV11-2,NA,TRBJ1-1,CASSLMSGDGGTEAFF,TGTGCCAGCAGCTTGATGTCCGGGGATGGCGGCACTGAAGCTTTCTTT
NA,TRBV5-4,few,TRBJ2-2,CASSEEPVPGELFF,TGTGCCAGCAGTGAAGAGCCTGTCCCCGGGGAGCTGTTTTTT
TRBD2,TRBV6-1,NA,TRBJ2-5,CASSEISTSGGDQETQYF,TGTGCCAGCAGTGAAATAAGCACTAGCGGGGGTGACCAAGAGACCCAGTACTTC
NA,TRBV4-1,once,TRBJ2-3,CASSLRGDRVTDTQYF,TGCGCCAGCAGCCTGCGGGGGGACAGGGTAACAGATACGCAGTATTTT
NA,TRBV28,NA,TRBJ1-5,CASSPTGTSNQPQHF,TGTGCCAGCAGTCCGACAGGTACGAGCAATCAGCCCCAGCATTTT
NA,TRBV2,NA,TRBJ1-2,CASGSNYGYTF,TGTGCCAGCGGGAGCAACTATGGCTACACCTTC
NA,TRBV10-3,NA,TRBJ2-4,CAISEGGNIQYF,TGTGCCATCAGTGAAGGCGGAAACATTCAGTACTTC
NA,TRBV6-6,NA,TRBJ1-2,CASSYAGNYGYTF,TGTGCCAGCAGTTACGCGGGGAACTATGGCTACACCTTC
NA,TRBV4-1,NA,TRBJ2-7,CASSRRGGYEQYF,TGCGCCAGCAGCAGGCGGGGAGGCTACGAGCAGTACTTC
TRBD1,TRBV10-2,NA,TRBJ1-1,CASRWDRGMNTEAFF,TGCGCCAGCAGATGGGACAGGGGAATGAACACTGAAGCTTTCTTT
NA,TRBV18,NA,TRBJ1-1,CASSADRNTEAFF,TGTGCCAGCTCGGCGGACAGGAACACTGAAGCTTTCTTT
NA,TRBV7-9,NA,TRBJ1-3,CATLRGGSAGNTIYF,TGTGCCACTCTAAGGGGGGGGTCGGCTGGAAACACCATATATTTT
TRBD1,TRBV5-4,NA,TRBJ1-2,CASSLRQGDNYGYTF,TGTGCCAGCAGCTTGAGACAGGGGGATAACTATGGCTACACCTTC
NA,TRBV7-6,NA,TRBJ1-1,CASSLRLPGREDTEAFF,TGTGCCAGCAGCTTAAGATTACCGGGCAGGGAAGACACTGAAGCTTTCTTT
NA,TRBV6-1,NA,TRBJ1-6,CASWMTVSDSPLHF,TGTGCCAGCTGGATGACAGTTAGTGATTCACCCCTCCACTTT
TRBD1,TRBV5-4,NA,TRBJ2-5,CASSWRILAGGGQETQYF,TGTGCCAGCAGCTGGAGGATCTTGGCAGGGGGCGGACAAGAGACCCAGTACTTC
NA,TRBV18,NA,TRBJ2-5,CASSLRTAQETQYF,TGTGCCAGCTCACTGAGGACAGCCCAAGAGACCCAGTACTTC
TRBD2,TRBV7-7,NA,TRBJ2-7,CASSPGGGGEQYF,TGTGCTAGCAGCCCGGGGGGGGGCGGCGAGCAGTACTTC
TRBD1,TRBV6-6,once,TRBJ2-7,CASRPDRVVPYEQYF,TGTGCCAGCAGACCGGACAGGGTGGTACCCTACGAGCAGTACTTC
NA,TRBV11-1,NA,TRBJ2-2,CASSFQDQTGELFF,TGTGCCAGCAGCTTCCAGGATCAGACCGGGGAGCTGTTTTTT